Listed below are T cell receptor beta chains from one sample, sequenced in a study of cytomegalovirus exposure and HLA in healthy donors. Sequenced by immunoSEQ multiplex PCR; TCRdb stores in-frame clones only, minus some. The sample shows roughly 160,000 clones, roughly 80% of them seen only once. Sequenced: PBMCs. These receptors came from a man under 40 in good health and CMV-seronegative. CDR3s include the opening cysteine and the closing phenylalanine or tryptophan. A D gene is named only where the DNA matches it firmly. Size tells how often a clone was seen (once, few, many) or the class of an expanded clone, and some rows leave it out.

cdr3_length | j_call | clone_size | v_call | d_call | cdr3_nt | cdr3_aa
14 | TRBJ1-2 | few | TRBV2 | NA | TGTGCCAGCAGTGAAGGGAATAGGGGTCTTGGCTACACCTTC | CASSEGNRGLGYTF
15 | TRBJ1-2 | NA | TRBV6-5 | NA | TGTGCCAGCAAGAGAGACAGGTGGGGAGACTATGGCTACACCTTC | CASKRDRWGDYGYTF
19 | TRBJ1-4 | NA | TRBV7-9 | NA | TGTGCCAGCAGCTTTCGGGGCTGGTCGGTGACAGGCGATAATGAAAAACTGTTTTTT | CASSFRGWSVTGDNEKLFF
17 | TRBJ2-2 | few | TRBV28 | TRBD1 | TGTGCCAGCAGTTCCGGGACAGGGGGCTCGAACACCGGGGAGCTGTTTTTT | CASSSGTGGSNTGELFF
14 | TRBJ2-1 | NA | TRBV11-2 | NA | TGTGCCAGCAGCTTAGTTCTAGCCCTCAATGAGCAGTTCTTC | CASSLVLALNEQFF
15 | TRBJ1-5 | NA | TRBV6-6 | TRBD1 | TGTGCCAGCAGTGTGGACAGGGGGCAAGGTCAGCCCCAGCATTTT | CASSVDRGQGQPQHF
14 | TRBJ2-3 | NA | TRBV9 | NA | TGTGCCAGCAGCGTAGACAGGCGAGCAGATACGCAGTATTTT | CASSVDRRADTQYF
19 | TRBJ2-4 | NA | TRBV11-2 | TRBD2 | TGTGCCAGCAGCTCCTTTGAAGTAGCGGGAAACGGAGCCAAAAACATTCAGTACTTC | CASSSFEVAGNGAKNIQYF
16 | TRBJ1-2 | NA | TRBV7-2 | TRBD1 | TGTGCCAGCAGCCACGGGACAGGGAGAGCTAACTATGGCTACACCTTC | CASSHGTGRANYGYTF
14 | TRBJ2-1 | NA | TRBV6-4 | TRBD2 | TGTGCCAGCAGTGAAGAGGGACTAGCTGGTGAGCAGTTCTTC | CASSEEGLAGEQFF
15 | TRBJ2-2 | few | TRBV19 | NA | TGTGCCAGTAGTTTACGCGCGGTCTCGGCCGGGGAGCTGTTTTTT | CASSLRAVSAGELFF
18 | TRBJ2-7 | NA | TRBV28 | NA | TGTGCCAGCAGTTTTCGAGGGACATTTGAACCTTTCTCCTACGAGCAGTACTTC | CASSFRGTFEPFSYEQYF
16 | TRBJ2-6 | NA | TRBV11-3 | NA | TGTGCCAGCAGCCCTCGGACAGAATTTGGGGCCAACGTCCTGACTTTC | CASSPRTEFGANVLTF
17 | TRBJ2-2 | NA | TRBV30 | NA | TGTGCCTGGAGCGTTTTGGGCTTCCCTTCGACAGCCGGGGAGCTGTTTTTT | CAWSVLGFPSTAGELFF
15 | TRBJ1-1 | NA | TRBV28 | NA | TGTGCCAGCAGTTTAGGCCACGGGGGTGGCACTGAAGCTTTCTTT | CASSLGHGGGTEAFF
13 | TRBJ1-5 | NA | TRBV30 | NA | TGTGCCTGGAAATCCAGGGACTTCGAGCCCCAGCATTTT | CAWKSRDFEPQHF
15 | TRBJ1-5 | NA | TRBV30 | TRBD1 | TGTGCCTGGAGTTCAGGACAGGGGCGAAATCAGCCCCAGCATTTT | CAWSSGQGRNQPQHF
12 | TRBJ2-5 | few | TRBV29-1 | TRBD2 | TGCAGCGCCAGGACTAGTCGAGAGACCCAGTACTTC | CSARTSRETQYF
15 | TRBJ2-7 | NA | TRBV6-4 | NA | TGTGCCAGCAGACTGAGACGGGACTCGTCCTACGAGCAGTACTTC | CASRLRRDSSYEQYF
15 | TRBJ2-1 | NA | TRBV4-3 | NA | TGCGCCAGCAGGATCATAACGGGGACAAACAATGAGCAGTTCTTC | CASRIITGTNNEQFF
16 | TRBJ2-2 | NA | TRBV9 | TRBD1 | TGTGCCAGCAGCGTACAGGGGGCGGCGAACACCGGGGAGCTGTTTTTT | CASSVQGAANTGELFF
16 | TRBJ1-4 | NA | TRBV7-7 | NA | TGTGCCAGCAGCTTAGGCAGGGCCGGCACTAATGAAAAACTGTTTTTT | CASSLGRAGTNEKLFF
13 | TRBJ1-1 | NA | TRBV19 | NA | TGTGCCAGTGTGGGACATACGAACACTGAAGCTTTCTTT | CASVGHTNTEAFF
16 | TRBJ2-6 | NA | TRBV11-1 | NA | TGTGCCAGCAGCCCTCAGGTAGAATCTGGGGCCAACGTCCTGACTTTC | CASSPQVESGANVLTF
14 | TRBJ1-3 | NA | TRBV5-8 | TRBD1 | TGTGCCAGCAGCGCCGGGACAGCCGGAAACACCATATATTTT | CASSAGTAGNTIYF
15 | TRBJ2-7 | NA | TRBV7-2 | TRBD2 | TGTGCCAGCAGCTTGACTAGCGGGGGGGCTTGGGAGCAGTACTTC | CASSLTSGGAWEQYF
14 | TRBJ1-5 | NA | TRBV19 | NA | TGTGCCAGTAGTATCGGGCAGGGTGTTCAGCCCCAGCATTTT | CASSIGQGVQPQHF
13 | TRBJ1-1 | few | TRBV7-3 | NA | TGTGCCAGCAGCTTGGACTTCGACACTGAAGCTTTCTTT | CASSLDFDTEAFF
14 | TRBJ1-1 | NA | TRBV7-3 | NA | TGTGCCAGCAGCCCCCGGGGGGAGGGGCTGGGCGCTTTCTTT | CASSPRGEGLGAFF
15 | TRBJ1-4 | few | TRBV30 | NA | TGTGCCTGGAATCAGGATTCAGTCACTAATGAAAAACTGTTTTTT | CAWNQDSVTNEKLFF
16 | TRBJ2-7 | NA | TRBV30 | NA | TGTGCCTGGAGTGTAGGCCCCGGCGGGGGCGCCTACGAGCAGTACTTC | CAWSVGPGGGAYEQYF
16 | TRBJ2-5 | NA | TRBV19 | TRBD2 | TGTGCCAGTAGTACTCCCCGGACTAGCTCGCGGGAGACCCAGTACTTC | CASSTPRTSSRETQYF
15 | TRBJ1-6 | NA | TRBV5-1 | TRBD1 | TGCGCCAGCAGCTTGGTTGACAGGGGAAATTCACCCCTCCACTTT | CASSLVDRGNSPLHF
18 | TRBJ1-1 | few | TRBV7-9 | NA | TGTTCCAGCAGCTTAAGGGGTAGGGGGGAGGGCTTGAACACTGAAGCTTTCTTT | CSSSLRGRGEGLNTEAFF
15 | TRBJ2-6 | few | TRBV21-1 | NA | TGTGCCAGCAGCAAAGTTATCCCGGGGGCCAACGTCCTGACTTTC | CASSKVIPGANVLTF
13 | TRBJ2-1 | NA | TRBV19 | NA | TGTGCCAGTAGTACCCTAGGGGGCAATGAGCAGTTCTTC | CASSTLGGNEQFF
17 | TRBJ2-1 | NA | TRBV19 | TRBD2 | TGTGCCAGTAGTATAGATCGACTAGCGGGATCTCGAAATGAGCAGTTCTTC | CASSIDRLAGSRNEQFF
12 | TRBJ1-1 | once | TRBV10-3 | TRBD1 | TGTGCCATCCGACAGGGGGACACTGAAGCTTTCTTT | CAIRQGDTEAFF
16 | TRBJ2-7 | NA | TRBV28 | NA | TGTGCCAGCGCCGTCATAGCGGAACTGCCGCCCTACGAGCAGTACTTC | CASAVIAELPPYEQYF
16 | TRBJ1-1 | NA | TRBV21-1 | NA | TGTGCCAGCATTTCCCGGGGGGGATCAATGAACACTGAAGCTTTCTTT | CASISRGGSMNTEAFF